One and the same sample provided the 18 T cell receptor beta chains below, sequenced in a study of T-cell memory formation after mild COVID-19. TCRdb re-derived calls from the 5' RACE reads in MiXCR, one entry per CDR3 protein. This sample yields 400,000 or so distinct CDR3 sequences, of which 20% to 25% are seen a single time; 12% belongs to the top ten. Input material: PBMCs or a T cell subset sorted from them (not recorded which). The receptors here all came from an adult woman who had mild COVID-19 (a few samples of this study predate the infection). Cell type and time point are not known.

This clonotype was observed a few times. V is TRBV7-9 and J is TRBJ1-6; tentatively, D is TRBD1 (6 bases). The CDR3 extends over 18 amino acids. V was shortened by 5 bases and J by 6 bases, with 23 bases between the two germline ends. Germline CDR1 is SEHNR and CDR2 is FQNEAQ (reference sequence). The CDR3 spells CASSPRTQGEGVNSPLHF. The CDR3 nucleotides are TGTGCCAGCAGCCCGCGGACGCAAGGTGAGGGGGTTAATTCACCCCTCCACTTT. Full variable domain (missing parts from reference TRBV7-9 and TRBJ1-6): DTGVSQNPRHKITKRGQNVTFRCDPISEHNRLYWYRQTLGQGPEFLTYFQNEAQLEKSRLLSDRFSAERPKGSFSTLEIQRTEQGDSAMYLCASSPRTQGEGVNSPLHFGNGTRLTVT.

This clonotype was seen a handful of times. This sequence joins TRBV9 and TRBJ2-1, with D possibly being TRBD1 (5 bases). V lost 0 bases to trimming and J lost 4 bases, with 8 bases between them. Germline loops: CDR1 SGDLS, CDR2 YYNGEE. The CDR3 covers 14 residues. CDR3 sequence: CASSVGRGYNEQFF. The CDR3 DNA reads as TGTGCCAGCAGCGTAGGTAGGGGATACAATGAGCAGTTCTTC.

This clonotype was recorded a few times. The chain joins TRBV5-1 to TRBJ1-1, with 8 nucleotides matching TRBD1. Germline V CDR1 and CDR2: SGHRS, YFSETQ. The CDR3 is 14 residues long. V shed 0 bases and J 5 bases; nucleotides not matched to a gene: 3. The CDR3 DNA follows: TGCGCCAGCAGCTTGGGACAGGGGTATACTGAAGCTTTCTTT. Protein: CASSLGQGYTEAFF.

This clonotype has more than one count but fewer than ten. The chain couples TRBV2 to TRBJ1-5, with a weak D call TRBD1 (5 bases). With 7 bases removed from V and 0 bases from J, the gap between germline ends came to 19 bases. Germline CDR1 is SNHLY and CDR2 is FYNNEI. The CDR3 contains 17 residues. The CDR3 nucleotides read TGTGCCAGCACCGTAAATGGGGCGGAGAATAGCAATCAGCCCCAGCATTTT. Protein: CASTVNGAENSNQPQHF.

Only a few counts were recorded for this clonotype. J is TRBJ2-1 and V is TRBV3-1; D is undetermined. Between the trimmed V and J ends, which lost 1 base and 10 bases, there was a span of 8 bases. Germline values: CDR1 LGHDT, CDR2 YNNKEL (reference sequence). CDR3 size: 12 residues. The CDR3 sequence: CASSQGVREQFF. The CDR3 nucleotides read TGTGCCAGCAGCCAAGGTGTTCGCGAGCAGTTCTTC.

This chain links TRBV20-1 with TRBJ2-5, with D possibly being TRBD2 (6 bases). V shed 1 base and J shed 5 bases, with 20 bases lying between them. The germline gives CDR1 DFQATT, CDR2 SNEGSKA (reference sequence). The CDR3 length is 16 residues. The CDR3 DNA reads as TGCAGTGCTAGAGTCGCCGGCGGGACCCGTGAGGAGACCCAGTACTTC. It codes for CSARVAGGTREETQYF.

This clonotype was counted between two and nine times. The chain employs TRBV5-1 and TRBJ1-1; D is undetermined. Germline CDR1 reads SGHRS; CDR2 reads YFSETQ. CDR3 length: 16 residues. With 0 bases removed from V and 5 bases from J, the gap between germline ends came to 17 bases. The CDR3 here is CASSLVVNSEWTEAFF. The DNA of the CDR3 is TGCGCCAGCAGCTTGGTGGTAAACAGCGAGTGGACTGAAGCTTTCTTT.

CDR3 sequence: CASSQQGRGNTEAFF. The CDR3 DNA is TGTGCCAGCAGCCAGCAGGGGAGAGGAAACACTGAAGCTTTCTTT. The chain combines TRBV3-1 with TRBJ1-1, with D tentatively TRBD1 (6 bases). The CDR3 contains 15 residues. V was shortened by 3 bases and J by 2 bases, with 13 bases between the two germline ends. The germline gives CDR1 LGHDT, CDR2 YNNKEL (reference sequence).

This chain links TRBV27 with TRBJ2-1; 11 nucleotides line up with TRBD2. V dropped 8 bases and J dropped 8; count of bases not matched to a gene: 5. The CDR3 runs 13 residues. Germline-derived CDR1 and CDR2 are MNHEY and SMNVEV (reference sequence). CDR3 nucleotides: TGTGCCAGCTGGCTAGCGGGAGGCCATGAGCAGTTCTTC. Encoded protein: CASWLAGGHEQFF.

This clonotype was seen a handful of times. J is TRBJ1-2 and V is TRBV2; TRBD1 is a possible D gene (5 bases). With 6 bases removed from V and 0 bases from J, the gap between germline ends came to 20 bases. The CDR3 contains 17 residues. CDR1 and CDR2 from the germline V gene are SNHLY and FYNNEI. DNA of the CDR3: TGTGCCAGCAGCGGCATGTTCGACAGACGAGCTAACTATGGCTACACCTTC. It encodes CASSGMFDRRANYGYTF.

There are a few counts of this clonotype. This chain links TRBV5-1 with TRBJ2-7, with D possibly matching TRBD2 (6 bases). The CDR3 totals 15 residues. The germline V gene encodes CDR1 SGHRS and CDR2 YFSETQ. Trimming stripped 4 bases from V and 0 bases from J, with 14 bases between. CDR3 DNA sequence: TGCGCCAGCAGCAACCGGGACTCTCACTCCTACGAGCAGTACTTC. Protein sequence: CASSNRDSHSYEQYF.

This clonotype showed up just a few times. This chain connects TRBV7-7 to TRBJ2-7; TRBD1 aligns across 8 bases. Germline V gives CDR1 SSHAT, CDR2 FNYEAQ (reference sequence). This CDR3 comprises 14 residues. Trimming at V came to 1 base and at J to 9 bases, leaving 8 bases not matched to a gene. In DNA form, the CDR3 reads TGTGCCAGCAGCTTAGGGCAGGGGGCCCAGGTGCAGTACTTC. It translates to CASSLGQGAQVQYF. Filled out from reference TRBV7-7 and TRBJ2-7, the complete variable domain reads GAGVSQSPRYKVTKRGQDVTLRCDPISSHATLYWYQQALGQGPEFLTYFNYEAQPDKSGLPSDRFSAERPEGSISTLTIQRTEQRDSAMYRCASSLGQGAQVQYFGPGTRLTVT.

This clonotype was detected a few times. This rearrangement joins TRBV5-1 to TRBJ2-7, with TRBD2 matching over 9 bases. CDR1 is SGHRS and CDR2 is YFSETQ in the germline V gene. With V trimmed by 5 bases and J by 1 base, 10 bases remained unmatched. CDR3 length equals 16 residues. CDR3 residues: CASSPWGSGGSYEQYF. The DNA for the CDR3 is TGCGCCAGCAGTCCGTGGGGTAGCGGGGGATCCTACGAGCAGTACTTC.

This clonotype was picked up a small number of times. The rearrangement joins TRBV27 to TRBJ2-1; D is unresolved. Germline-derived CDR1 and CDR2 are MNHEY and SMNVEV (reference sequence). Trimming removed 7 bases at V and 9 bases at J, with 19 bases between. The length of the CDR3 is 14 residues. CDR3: CASTALATRGEQFF. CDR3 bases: TGTGCCAGCACCGCCCTGGCGACTCGTGGTGAGCAGTTCTTC.

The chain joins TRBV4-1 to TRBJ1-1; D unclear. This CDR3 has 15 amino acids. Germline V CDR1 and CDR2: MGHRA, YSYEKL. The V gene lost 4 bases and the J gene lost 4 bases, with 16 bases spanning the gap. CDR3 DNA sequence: TGCGCCAGCAGCCCGGGAGGAGGGCGGGCCACTGAAGCTTTCTTT. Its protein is CASSPGGGRATEAFF.

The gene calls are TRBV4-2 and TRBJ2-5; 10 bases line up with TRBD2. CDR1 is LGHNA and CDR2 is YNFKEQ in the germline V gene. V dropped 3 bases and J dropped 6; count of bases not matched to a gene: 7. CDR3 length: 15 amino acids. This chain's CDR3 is CASSQDASGRKTQYF. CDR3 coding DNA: TGTGCCAGCAGCCAGGATGCTAGCGGGAGAAAGACCCAGTACTTC.

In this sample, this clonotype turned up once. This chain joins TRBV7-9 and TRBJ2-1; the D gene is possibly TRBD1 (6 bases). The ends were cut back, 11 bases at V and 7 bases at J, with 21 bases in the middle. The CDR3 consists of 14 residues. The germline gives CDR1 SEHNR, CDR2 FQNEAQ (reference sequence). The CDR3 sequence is CASLDTGQGNEQFF. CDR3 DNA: TGTGCCTCCCTGGATACGGGGCAGGGGAATGAGCAGTTCTTC. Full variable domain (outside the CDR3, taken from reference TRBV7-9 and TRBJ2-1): DTGVSQNPRHKITKRGQNVTFRCDPISEHNRLYWYRQTLGQGPEFLTYFQNEAQLEKSRLLSDRFSAERPKGSFSTLEIQRTEQGDSAMYLCASLDTGQGNEQFFGPGTRLTVL.

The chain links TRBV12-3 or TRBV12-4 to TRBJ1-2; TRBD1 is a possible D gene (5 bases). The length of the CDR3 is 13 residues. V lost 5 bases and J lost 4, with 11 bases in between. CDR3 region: CASSVPGSYGYTF. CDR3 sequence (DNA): TGTGCCAGCAGTGTCCCAGGGTCCTATGGCTACACCTTC.